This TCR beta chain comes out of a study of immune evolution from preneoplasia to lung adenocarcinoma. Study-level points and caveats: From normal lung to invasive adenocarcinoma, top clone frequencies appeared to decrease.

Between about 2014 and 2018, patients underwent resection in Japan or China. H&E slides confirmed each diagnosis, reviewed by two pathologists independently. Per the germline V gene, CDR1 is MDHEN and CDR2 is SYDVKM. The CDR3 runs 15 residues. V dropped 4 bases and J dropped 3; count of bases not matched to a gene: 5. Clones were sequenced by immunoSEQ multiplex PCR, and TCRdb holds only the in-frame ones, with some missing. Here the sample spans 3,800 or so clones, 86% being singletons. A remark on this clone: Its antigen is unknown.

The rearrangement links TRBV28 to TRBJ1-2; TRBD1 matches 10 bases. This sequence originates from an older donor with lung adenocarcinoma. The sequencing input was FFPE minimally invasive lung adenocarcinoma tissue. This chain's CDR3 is CASSSSGTGDYGYTF. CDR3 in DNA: TGTGCCAGCAGTTCTTCCGGGACAGGGGACTATGGCTACACCTTC.